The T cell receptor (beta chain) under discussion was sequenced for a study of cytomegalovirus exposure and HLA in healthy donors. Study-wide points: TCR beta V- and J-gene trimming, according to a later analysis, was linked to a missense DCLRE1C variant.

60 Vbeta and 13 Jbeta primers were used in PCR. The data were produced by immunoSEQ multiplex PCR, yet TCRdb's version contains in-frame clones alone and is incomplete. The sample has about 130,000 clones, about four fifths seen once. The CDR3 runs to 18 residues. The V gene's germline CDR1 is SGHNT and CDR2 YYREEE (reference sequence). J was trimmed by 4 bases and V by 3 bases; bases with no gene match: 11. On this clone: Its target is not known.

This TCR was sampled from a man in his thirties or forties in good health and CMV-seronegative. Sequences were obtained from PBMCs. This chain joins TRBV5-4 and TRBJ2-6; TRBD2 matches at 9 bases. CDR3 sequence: CASSWREGAKAGANVLTF. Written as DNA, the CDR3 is TGTGCCAGCAGCTGGCGGGAGGGGGCAAAGGCCGGGGCCAACGTCCTGACTTTC. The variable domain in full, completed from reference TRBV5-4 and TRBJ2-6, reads ETGVTQSPTHLIKTRGQQVTLRCSSQSGHNTVSWYQQALGQGPQFIFQYYREEENGRGNFPPRFSGLQFPNYSSELNVNALELDDSALYLCASSWREGAKAGANVLTFGAGSRLTVL.